The next 11 T cell receptor beta chains were all read from a single sample in a study of a mutant IDH1 vaccine in newly diagnosed glioma. Only in-frame clones appear in the TCRdb table, and some are missing; sequencing was by immunoSEQ multiplex PCR. The table includes about 68,000 clones, more than 70% detected once. What these receptors recognize is not known. As for time point: week 35, safety follow-up. Vaccination used 300 ug of mutant IDH1 20-mer peptide per dose, with topical imiquimod. This material consisted of PBMCs, taken from a glioma patient whose treatment included an IDH1 peptide vaccine. The receptors were gathered from a man younger than 30 with glioma.

The chain combines TRBV11-3 with TRBJ2-1; possible D gene TRBD2, 5 bases. Germline loops: CDR1 SGHNT, CDR2 YENEEA. The CDR3 is made up of 12 amino acids. Trimming cost V 5 bases and J 8 bases, with 10 bases left between them. The CDR3 region is CASSGRRDEQFF. As DNA, the CDR3 is TGTGCCAGCAGCGGAAGGCGGGATGAGCAGTTCTTC.

This clone was counted between two and nine times. The V gene is TRBV18, the J gene TRBJ1-5; D not resolved. This CDR3 comprises 13 residues. The germline V gene has CDR1 KGHSH and CDR2 LQKENI. The V gene lost 2 bases and the J gene lost 9 bases, with 11 bases spanning the gap. CDR3 bases: TGTGCCAGCTCACCAGGACGGCAGTGGCCCCAGCATTTT. This gives the protein CASSPGRQWPQHF.

J is TRBJ1-1 and V is TRBV4-1; 12 nucleotides line up with TRBD1. V was pared by 0 bases and J by 10 bases, with 6 bases of the junction left unmatched. The CDR3 is made up of 15 amino acids. Germline V CDR1 and CDR2: MGHRA, YSYEKL. The CDR3, as DNA: TGCGCCAGCAGCCAAGATTCGGGACAGGGGGCGTTAGCTTTCTTT. Encoded protein: CASSQDSGQGALAFF.

The chain carries TRBV19 and TRBJ1-1; the D is unclear. The ends were cut back, 3 bases at V and 0 bases at J, with 11 bases in the middle. The CDR3 extends over 15 amino acids. The germline gives CDR1 LNHDA, CDR2 SQIVND (reference sequence). The chain's CDR3 is CASSMVGFMNTEAFF. The CDR3 bases are TGTGCCAGTAGTATGGTTGGGTTCATGAACACTGAAGCTTTCTTT.

This clone was recorded a few times. This rearrangement joins TRBV19 to TRBJ1-1; 9 bases are shared with TRBD1. The germline gives CDR1 LNHDA, CDR2 SQIVND (reference sequence). V lost 6 bases and J lost 5; bases outside the gene matches: 4. CDR3 length equals 13 residues. Here the CDR3 reads CASRVGQGTEAFF. For the CDR3, the DNA is TGTGCCAGTAGGGTGGGACAGGGAACTGAAGCTTTCTTT.

This sequence joins TRBV5-1 and TRBJ2-2, with unresolved D. The CDR3 sequence is 15 residues long. Germline V gene lookup returns CDR1 SGHRS and CDR2 YFSETQ. The ends were cut back, 0 bases at V and 0 bases at J, with 6 bases in the middle. The chain's CDR3 is CASSLGGSNTGELFF. CDR3 DNA sequence: TGCGCCAGCAGCTTGGGTGGATCGAACACCGGGGAGCTGTTTTTT.

J is TRBJ1-2 and V is TRBV2, with 9 bases aligning to TRBD1. Germline V CDR1 and CDR2: SNHLY, FYNNEI. This CDR3 has 18 residues. V trimming: 6 bases; J trimming: 6 bases; junction bases outside the gene matches: 20. The chain's CDR3 is CASSLTTGTGYVRDGYTF. For the CDR3, the DNA is TGTGCCAGCAGCCTAACCACCGGGACAGGGTATGTCCGGGATGGCTACACCTTC.

The gene calls are TRBV28 and TRBJ2-3; 9 bases line up with TRBD2. The junction had 12 bases not matched to a gene; V was cut back by 6 bases and J by 5 bases. Germline V lookup: CDR1 MDHEN, CDR2 SYDVKM. The CDR3 is 16 amino acids. The CDR3 protein is CASSLALAGRGDTQYF. The CDR3 DNA reads as TGTGCCAGCAGCCTTGCTCTAGCGGGACGAGGAGATACGCAGTATTTT.

The chain links TRBV6-5 to TRBJ1-5; D is ambiguous. CDR3 length: 16 residues. Germline CDR1 and CDR2: MNHEY and SVGAGI. Trimming cost V 0 bases and J 1 base, with 10 bases left between them. In DNA, the CDR3 is TGTGCCAGCAGTTACTCGATCCCCGCGAGCAATCAGCCCCAGCATTTT. Protein: CASSYSIPASNQPQHF.

Here the CDR3 reads CASSPRDRSSGANVLTF. The CDR3 coding sequence is TGTGCCAGCAGCCCCCGGGACAGGTCCTCTGGGGCCAACGTCCTGACTTTC. The chain carries TRBV9 and TRBJ2-6; TRBD1 aligns across 8 bases. Unmatched junction bases numbered 6, after V lost 4 bases and J lost 0 bases. Looked up from germline, CDR1 is SGDLS and CDR2 is YYNGEE. There are 17 residues in the CDR3.

The chain uses TRBV30 and TRBJ1-3; D remains unclear. The CDR3 loop spans 14 amino acids. Trimming shortened V by 0 bases and J by 0 bases, and 6 bases separated the two germline ends. Germline CDR1 and CDR2: GTSNPN and SVGIG (reference sequence). CDR3 DNA: TGTGCCTGGAGTGTCGGGAGCTCTGGAAACACCATATATTTT. As protein: CAWSVGSSGNTIYF.